This T cell receptor beta chain was found in a study of T cell responses to AZD1222 COVID-19 vaccine (dated by TCRdb to the early 2020s). In the study overall: AZD1222 recipients given second doses at about 4 weeks or at about 12 weeks were pooled, since spike-specific TCR depth and breadth were not found to differ between the two schedules. TCR sequencing was performed for 230 to 250 trial participants, of whom about 200 were given two doses of AZD1222 and around 25 were given two doses of MenACWY control vaccine. Trial participants were enrolled by age into 18-55, 56-69 and 70-plus year subgroups, with roughly 150, 30 and 60 TCR-sequenced participants respectively.

General findings and caveats noted by the study authors: Conclusions about previously exposed vaccinees are limited because only five or six AZD1222 recipients were SARS-CoV-2 seropositive at baseline. The 56-69-year group was small, and its depth increase did not reach significance, likely because of low power. The whole spike protein was spanned by vaccine-associated CD4 TCRs, and dominant responses were seen in regions 160-218 and 743-854. A significant rise in spike-specific TCR breadth and depth was observed after two AZD1222 doses relative to day 0 and relative to MenACWY recipients. Because no samples from the day 14 peak response were available, repertoires could be characterized only after the peak T cell response. Most participants were white British and females outnumbered males, and the authors suggested that clonal diversity may have been underestimated. Reportedly, close to half of the unique spike-specific TCRs recognized epitopes lying outside the regions that are mutated in the B.1.351 and B.1.1.7 variants.

The CDR3 regions of human TCRbeta chains were analyzed by immunosequencing. The original methods were these. Repertoire TCRs were checked for matches against a reference library of SARS-CoV-2-specific TCRs that had been generated using the MIRA antigen-specificity platform. Breadth was defined as the fraction of unique TCRs that were SARS-CoV-2-associated, and depth was defined as the fraction of total T cells that were SARS-CoV-2-associated. Using the MIRA data, each spike-specific TCR was assigned both to the spike region to which the TCR was reactive and to a CD4 or CD8 class. Log10-transformed breadth and depth values were compared by one-way ANOVA with Sidak's multiple comparisons tests. The immuneACCESS repertoire file appears here via TCRdb, limited to in-frame rearrangements. These files lack a portion of the clones; in checked studies, under half of the deficit traces to unresolved V genes, and the cause of the others is not known. The V and J calls and clone size are taken from that table; D and trimming were inferred from the DNA. For this sample the table gives around 120,000 clones, of which 85% to 90% were detected only once. About 10% of the sample goes to the ten largest clones.

Trimming takes 0 bases from V and 6 bases from J, and the germline ends sit 8 bases apart. The CDR3 covers 13 residues, taking in both the cysteine and the phenylalanine. The sequence is cut down to CDR3 DNA, 39 bases in frame from base 1. As encoded in the germline V gene (reference sequence), CDR1 is LNHNV while CDR2 is YYDKDF. The intended sense of this specimen's time point label: baseline before first vaccination. Vaccinee samples were obtained from the UK trials COV001 and COV002, which included a single-blind randomized controlled phase 2/3 trial of AZD1222 (ChAdOx1 nCoV-19) in healthy adults. For TCRbeta chain sequencing, PBMC samples were collected from trial participants at day 0 and at day 28 after the second dose. About this clone: Its antigen is currently not known. Qualities for individual bases were not recorded, and no much larger clone is one base off.

In this chain, TRBV15 is recombined with TRBJ1-2, with no D gene named confidently. This receptor was identified in an adult in good health. Sequenced material: peripheral blood, taken on day 0 of AZD1222 vaccination. The CDR3 region reads CATSRDPGNGYTF. The DNA sequence follows: TGTGCCACCAGCAGAGATCCGGGGAATGGCTACACCTTC. The reference TRBV15 and TRBJ1-2 proteins fill in what lies around the CDR3, so the full variable domain reads DAMVIQNPRYQVTQFGKPVTLSCSQTLNHNVMYWYQQKSSQAPKLLFHYYDKDFNNEADTPDNFQSRRPNTSFCFLDIRSPGLGDTAMYLCATSRDPGNGYTFGSGTRLTVV.